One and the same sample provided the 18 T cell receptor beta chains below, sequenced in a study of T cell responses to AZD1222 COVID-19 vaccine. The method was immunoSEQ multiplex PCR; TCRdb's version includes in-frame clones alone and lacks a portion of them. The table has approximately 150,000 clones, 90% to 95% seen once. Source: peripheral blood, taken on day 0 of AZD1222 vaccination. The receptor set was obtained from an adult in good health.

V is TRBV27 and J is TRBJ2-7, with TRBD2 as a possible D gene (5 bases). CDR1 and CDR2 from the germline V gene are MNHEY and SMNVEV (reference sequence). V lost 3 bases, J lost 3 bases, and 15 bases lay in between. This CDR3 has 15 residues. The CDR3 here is CASSFGGSAFYEQYF. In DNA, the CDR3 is TGTGCCAGCAGTTTCGGCGGTAGCGCCTTCTACGAGCAGTACTTC.

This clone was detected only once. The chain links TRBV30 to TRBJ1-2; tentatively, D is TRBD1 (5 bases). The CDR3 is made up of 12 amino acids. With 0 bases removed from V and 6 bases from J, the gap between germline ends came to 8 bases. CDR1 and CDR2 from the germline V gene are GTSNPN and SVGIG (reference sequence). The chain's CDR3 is CAWSVRTHGYTF. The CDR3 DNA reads TGTGCCTGGAGTGTACGGACACATGGCTACACCTTC.

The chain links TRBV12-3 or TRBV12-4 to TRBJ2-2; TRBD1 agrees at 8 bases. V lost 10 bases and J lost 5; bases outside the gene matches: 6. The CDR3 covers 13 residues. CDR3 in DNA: TGTGCCACCCGGACAGGGACAACCGGGGAGCTGTTTTTT. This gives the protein CATRTGTTGELFF.

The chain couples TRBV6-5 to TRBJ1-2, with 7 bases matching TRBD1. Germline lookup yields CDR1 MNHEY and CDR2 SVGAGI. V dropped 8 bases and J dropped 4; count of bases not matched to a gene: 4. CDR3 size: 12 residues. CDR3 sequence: CASWGTVYGYTF. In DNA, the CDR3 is TGTGCCAGCTGGGGGACAGTCTATGGCTACACCTTC.

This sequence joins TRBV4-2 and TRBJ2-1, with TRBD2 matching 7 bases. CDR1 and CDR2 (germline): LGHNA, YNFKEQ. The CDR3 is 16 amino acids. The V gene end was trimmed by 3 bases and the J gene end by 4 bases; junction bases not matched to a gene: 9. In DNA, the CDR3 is TGTGCCAGCAGCCAGGGTAAGGCTAGCGGTTACAATGAGCAGTTCTTC. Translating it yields CASSQGKASGYNEQFF.

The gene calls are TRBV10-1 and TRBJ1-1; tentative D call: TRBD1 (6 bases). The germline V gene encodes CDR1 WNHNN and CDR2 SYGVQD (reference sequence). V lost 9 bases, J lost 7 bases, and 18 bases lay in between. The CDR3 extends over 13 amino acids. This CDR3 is CASSLRGYGEAFF. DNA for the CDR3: TGCGCCAGTTCTCTCAGGGGATACGGTGAAGCTTTCTTT.

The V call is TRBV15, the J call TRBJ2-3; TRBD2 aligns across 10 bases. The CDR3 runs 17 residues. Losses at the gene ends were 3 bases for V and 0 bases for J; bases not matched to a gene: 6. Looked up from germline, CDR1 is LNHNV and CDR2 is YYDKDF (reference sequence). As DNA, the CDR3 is TGTGCCACCAGCAGCGGACTAGCGGTCCTCAGCACAGATACGCAGTATTTT. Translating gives CATSSGLAVLSTDTQYF.

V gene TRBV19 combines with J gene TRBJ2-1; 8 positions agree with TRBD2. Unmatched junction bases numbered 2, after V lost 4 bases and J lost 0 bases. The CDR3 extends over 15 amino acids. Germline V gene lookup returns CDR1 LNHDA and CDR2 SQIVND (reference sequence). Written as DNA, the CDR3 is TGTGCCAGTAGTACCAGCGGGAGCTCCTACAATGAGCAGTTCTTC. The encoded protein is CASSTSGSSYNEQFF.

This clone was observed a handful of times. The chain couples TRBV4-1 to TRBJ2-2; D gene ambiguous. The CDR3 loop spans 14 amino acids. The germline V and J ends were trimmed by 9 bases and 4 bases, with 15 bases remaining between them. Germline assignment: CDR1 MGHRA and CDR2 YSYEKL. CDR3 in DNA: TGCGCCAGTAAGATCGACTGGGTCACCGGGGAGCTGTTTTTT. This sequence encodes CASKIDWVTGELFF.

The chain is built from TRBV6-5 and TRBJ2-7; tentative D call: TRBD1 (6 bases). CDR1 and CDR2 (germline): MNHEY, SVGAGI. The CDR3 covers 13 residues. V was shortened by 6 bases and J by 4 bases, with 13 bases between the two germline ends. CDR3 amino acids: CASRWTANYEQYF. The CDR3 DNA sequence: TGTGCCAGCAGGTGGACAGCCAATTACGAGCAGTACTTC.

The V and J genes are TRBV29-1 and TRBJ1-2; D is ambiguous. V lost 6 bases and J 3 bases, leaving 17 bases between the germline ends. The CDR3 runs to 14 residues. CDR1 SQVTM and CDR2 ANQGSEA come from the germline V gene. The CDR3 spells CSVVQTPLDYGYTF. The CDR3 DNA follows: TGCAGCGTCGTACAAACGCCCCTTGACTATGGCTACACCTTC. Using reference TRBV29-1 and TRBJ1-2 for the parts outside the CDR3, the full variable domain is SAVISQKPSRDICQRGTSLTIQCQVDSQVTMMFWYRQQPGQSLTLIATANQGSEATYESGFVIDKFPISRPNLTFSTLTVSNMSPEDSSIYLCSVVQTPLDYGYTFGSGTRLTVV.

In DNA, the CDR3 is TGTGCCAGCTCACCCCCTTTAATGCGGAGAGGGGGCAATGAGCAGTTCTTC. The encoded protein is CASSPPLMRRGGNEQFF. The chain joins TRBV18 to TRBJ2-1; perhaps TRBD1 as D (6 bases). Germline V gives CDR1 KGHSH, CDR2 LQKENI. The CDR3 totals 17 residues. V was pared by 3 bases and J by 6 bases, with 21 bases between.

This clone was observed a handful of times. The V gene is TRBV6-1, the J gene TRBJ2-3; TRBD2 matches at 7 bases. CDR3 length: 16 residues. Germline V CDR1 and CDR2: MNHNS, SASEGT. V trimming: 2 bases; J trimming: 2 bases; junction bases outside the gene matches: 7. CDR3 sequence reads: CASSEIGGGITDTQYF. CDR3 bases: TGTGCCAGCAGTGAAATCGGGGGAGGGATCACAGATACGCAGTATTTT.

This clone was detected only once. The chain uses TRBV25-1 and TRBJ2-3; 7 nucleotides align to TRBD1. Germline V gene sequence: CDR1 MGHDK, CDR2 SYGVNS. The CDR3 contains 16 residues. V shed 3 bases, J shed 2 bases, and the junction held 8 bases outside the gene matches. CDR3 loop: CASSDSGQVITDTQYF. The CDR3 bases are TGTGCCAGCAGTGATTCAGGACAGGTTATCACAGATACGCAGTATTTT.

For the CDR3, the DNA is TGTGCCAGCTCACCGGGACCCTGGGGCTATAGCAATCAGCCCCAGCATTTT. Amino acid sequence: CASSPGPWGYSNQPQHF. The chain is built from TRBV18 and TRBJ1-5, with a tentative D call TRBD1 (5 bases). V lost 3 bases and J lost 0, with 15 bases in between. Germline V CDR1 and CDR2: KGHSH, LQKENI. This CDR3 has 17 amino acids.

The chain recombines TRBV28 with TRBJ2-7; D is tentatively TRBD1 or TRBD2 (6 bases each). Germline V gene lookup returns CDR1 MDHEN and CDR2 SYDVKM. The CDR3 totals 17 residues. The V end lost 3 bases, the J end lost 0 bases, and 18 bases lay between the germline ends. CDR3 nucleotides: TGTGCCAGCAGTTTCACGCACGGGGGCCCGAGCTCCTACGAGCAGTACTTC. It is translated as CASSFTHGGPSSYEQYF.

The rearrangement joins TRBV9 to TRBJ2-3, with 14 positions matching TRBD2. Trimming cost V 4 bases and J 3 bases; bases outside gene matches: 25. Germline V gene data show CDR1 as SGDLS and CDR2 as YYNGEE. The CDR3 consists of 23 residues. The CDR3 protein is CASSPRTSGRFGGSVLLTDTQYF. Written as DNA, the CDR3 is TGTGCCAGCAGCCCCAGGACTAGCGGGAGGTTCGGGGGATCCGTACTTTTAACAGATACGCAGTATTTT.

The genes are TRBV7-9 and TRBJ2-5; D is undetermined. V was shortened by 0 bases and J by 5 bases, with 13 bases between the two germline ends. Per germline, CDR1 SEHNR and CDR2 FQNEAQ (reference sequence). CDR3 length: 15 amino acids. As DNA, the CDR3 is TGTGCCAGCAGCTTAGCAGCGACCGAAGTGGAGACCCAGTACTTC. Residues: CASSLAATEVETQYF.